The 22 T cell receptor beta chains below all came from one sample that was sequenced in a study of CD8 T cells in ankylosing spondylitis. TCRdb fed the 5' RACE reads into MiXCR, producing one record per CDR3 protein. The repertoire has hundreds of thousands of distinct CDR3 sequences, around 8% of them found once; the top ten carry approximately 4.8%. The sample comprised blood, either unsorted or a sorted T cell fraction (not recorded which). Source of these receptors: a female donor with ankylosing spondylitis or in good health (not recorded which).

The V call is TRBV6-5, the J call TRBJ2-2; D is undetermined. Germline CDR1 reads MNHEY; CDR2 reads SVGAGI. V was trimmed by 6 bases and J by 6 bases, leaving 5 bases between them. The CDR3 runs to 11 residues. CDR3 region: CASRGSGELFF. CDR3 bases: TGTGCCAGCAGGGGATCCGGGGAGCTGTTTTTT.

As for this clonotype: This may come from a read error, since a much larger clone is one base off. J is TRBJ1-1 and V is TRBV7-2; weak D call: TRBD1 (6 bases). The CDR3 totals 13 residues. V was clipped by 5 bases and J by 6 bases, with 13 bases between them. The germline gives CDR1 SGHTA, CDR2 FQGNSA. The chain's CDR3 is CASSIDRTAEAFF. The CDR3 DNA reads as TGTGCCAGCAGCATAGACAGGACTGCTGAAGCTTTCTTT.

This clonotype was counted at least ten times. The chain joins TRBV20-1 to TRBJ2-7, with D hard to call. Trimming shortened V by 8 bases and J by 0 bases, and 17 bases separated the two germline ends. In germline, CDR1 is DFQATT, CDR2 SNEGSKA (reference sequence). CDR3 length equals 14 residues. The CDR3 sequence is CSSQPDTSSYEQYF. The CDR3 DNA is TGCAGTTCGCAACCAGACACGAGCTCCTACGAGCAGTACTTC.

This clonotype was seen at least ten times. The genes are TRBV7-8 and TRBJ2-4, with TRBD2 as a possible D gene (5 bases). V was pared by 4 bases and J by 7 bases, with 17 bases between. Germline CDR1 SGHVS, CDR2 FQNEAQ. The CDR3 spans 15 residues. CDR3 protein: CASSSTSGVGNIQYF. In nucleotides, the CDR3 is TGTGCCAGCAGCTCCACGAGCGGAGTTGGGAACATTCAGTACTTC.

DNA for the CDR3: TGTGCCAGCAGTTTTTCCCTAGCCGGGGCAGGGGGCTACACCTTC. Translating gives CASSFSLAGAGGYTF. This sequence joins TRBV27 and TRBJ1-2, with D tentatively TRBD1 (5 bases). The V end was cut by 3 bases, the J end by 8 bases, with 19 bases between. CDR3 length: 15 residues. Germline CDR1 reads MNHEY; CDR2 reads SMNVEV (reference sequence).

This clonotype was recorded many times. The chain carries TRBV5-1 and TRBJ1-1; D not certain. V was trimmed by 0 bases and J by 0 bases, leaving 18 bases between them. Germline V gives CDR1 SGHRS, CDR2 YFSETQ. The CDR3 length is 18 residues. The CDR3 loop is CASSLGAKGFIMNTEAFF. CDR3 coding DNA: TGCGCCAGCAGCTTGGGTGCGAAGGGTTTCATAATGAACACTGAAGCTTTCTTT.

This clonotype was found many times. Mismatch with germline at one junction end may stem from a read error. The chain couples TRBV5-1 to TRBJ1-1; D remains unclear. The CDR3 spans 13 residues. Germline CDR1 SGHRS, CDR2 YFSETQ. The chain's CDR3 is CASTLSGNTEAFF. The CDR3, as DNA: TGCGCCAGCACCTTGTCGGGGAACACTGAAGCTTTCTTT.

This clonotype occurred a few times. The CDR3 DNA reads as TGTGCCAGCAGCTCGAGACAGCCAGGTCAAGAGACCCAGTACTTC. This codes for CASSSRQPGQETQYF. This chain links TRBV7-9 with TRBJ2-5; the D gene is possibly TRBD1 (5 bases). The CDR3 has 15 amino acids. The germline V gene encodes CDR1 SEHNR and CDR2 FQNEAQ (reference sequence). V was pared by 4 bases and J by 2 bases, with 14 bases between.

This clonotype occurred many times. This rearrangement joins TRBV20-1 to TRBJ1-6; D may be TRBD1 (5 bases). Trimming removed 2 bases from V and 9 bases from J, with 20 bases in between. The length of the CDR3 is 16 residues. The germline CDR1 and CDR2 sequences are DFQATT and SNEGSKA (reference sequence). CDR3 sequence (DNA): TGCAGTGCTAGAAATCGAAGCCAGGGCCCAAGTTCACCCCTCCACTTT. This encodes CSARNRSQGPSSPLHF.

In the case of this clonotype: A much larger clone lies a single base off, so this may be a read error. J is TRBJ1-1 and V is TRBV20-1; D may be TRBD1 (6 bases). Trimming removed 2 bases at V and 1 base at J, with 8 bases between. Germline V lookup: CDR1 DFQATT, CDR2 SNEGSKA (reference sequence). The CDR3 sequence is 13 residues long. The CDR3 bases are TGCAGTGCTAGACAGGGGTCGAACACTGAAGCTTTCTTT. Translating gives CSARQGSNTEAFF.

The chain combines TRBV6-5 with TRBJ1-1; 8 bases match TRBD1. The CDR3 covers 15 residues. Trimming removed 7 bases from V and 6 bases from J; junction bases left unmatched: 13. Germline CDR1 reads MNHEY; CDR2 reads SVGAGI. The CDR3 region has the DNA TGTGCCAGCATTAAGAGTCAGGGGGCGTTTGCTGAAGCTTTCTTT. Translated, it gives CASIKSQGAFAEAFF.

In its sample, this clonotype was seen many times. The chain combines TRBV9 with TRBJ2-7; TRBD2 is a possible D gene (6 bases). The CDR3 loop spans 12 amino acids. The germline CDR1 and CDR2 sequences are SGDLS and YYNGEE. V was pared by 2 bases and J by 7 bases, with 10 bases between. The CDR3 DNA reads TGTGCCAGCAGCGTCAGTGGAGGGGAGCAGTACTTC. This sequence encodes CASSVSGGEQYF.

This clonotype showed up many times. This chain joins TRBV5-1 and TRBJ1-1; no clear D. Trimming took 1 base from V and 1 from J, leaving 11 bases between them. The CDR3 covers 15 residues. The germline gives CDR1 SGHRS, CDR2 YFSETQ. The CDR3 region has the DNA TGCGCCAGCAGCTTGTTTCCCGAGGGGAACACTGAAGCTTTCTTT. Translation gives CASSLFPEGNTEAFF.

This clonotype has at least ten counts. This sequence joins TRBV6-2 or TRBV6-3 and TRBJ1-1, with D unresolved. The ends were cut back, 10 bases at V and 5 bases at J, with 17 bases in the middle. Germline lookup yields CDR1 MNHEY and CDR2 SVGEGT. The CDR3 covers 13 residues. Here the CDR3 reads CAISGLLGTEAFF. CDR3 sequence (DNA): TGTGCCATTTCGGGTCTCCTGGGGACTGAAGCTTTCTTT.

This clonotype was counted many times. The chain employs TRBV20-1 and TRBJ2-5; 11 nucleotides agree with TRBD2. J lost 2 bases, V lost 3 bases, and 8 bases had no gene match. Germline assignment: CDR1 DFQATT and CDR2 SNEGSKA (reference sequence). This CDR3 has 16 amino acids. DNA for the CDR3: TGCAGTGCTAGGCGACTAGCGGGAAGACATCAAGAGACCCAGTACTTC. It translates to CSARRLAGRHQETQYF.

CDR3 DNA sequence: TGCAGTGCTAGAGAGACTCTGAAAAACATTCAGTACTTC. This encodes CSARETLKNIQYF. The chain carries TRBV20-1 and TRBJ2-4; D is unclear. Trimming removed 0 bases at V and 4 bases at J, with 7 bases between. Germline loops: CDR1 DFQATT, CDR2 SNEGSKA (reference sequence). The CDR3 covers 13 residues.

Concerning this clonotype itself: A read error is possible here, since a much larger clone lies one base away. This sequence joins TRBV15 and TRBJ1-2, with a tentative D call TRBD1 (5 bases). CDR3 length: 14 amino acids. Germline V gene data show CDR1 as LNHNV and CDR2 as YYDKDF (reference sequence). Trimming left V 0 bases short and J 10 bases short, with 15 bases between. The CDR3 spells CATSREVGGGDYTF. The CDR3 coding sequence is TGTGCCACCAGCAGAGAAGTGGGGGGGGGTGACTACACCTTC. Looking up the rest from reference TRBV15 and TRBJ1-2 gives the full variable domain: DAMVIQNPRYQVTQFGKPVTLSCSQTLNHNVMYWYQQKSSQAPKLLFHYYDKDFNNEADTPDNFQSRRPNTSFCFLDIRSPGLGDTAMYLCATSREVGGGDYTFGSGTRLTVV.

This chain joins TRBV12-3 or TRBV12-4 and TRBJ2-7; D ambiguous. Trimming cost V 3 bases and J 7 bases, with 16 bases left between them. The CDR3 totals 14 residues. DNA for the CDR3: TGTGCCAGCAGTTTCCTGGCCGAATTCGGTGAGCAGTACTTC. Its protein is CASSFLAEFGEQYF.

This clonotype showed up many times. The chain links TRBV6-2 or TRBV6-3 to TRBJ2-3; D is possibly TRBD2 (6 bases). V lost 5 bases to trimming and J lost 2 bases, with 14 bases between them. The CDR3 spans 15 residues. Per the germline V gene, CDR1 is MNHEY and CDR2 is SVGEGT. The CDR3 DNA is TGTGCCAGCAGTCGGGGACTCCTACCCACAGATACGCAGTATTTT. Translation gives CASSRGLLPTDTQYF.

This chain links TRBV29-1 with TRBJ1-1, with no clear D. Germline V lookup: CDR1 SQVTM, CDR2 ANQGSEA. This CDR3 is 14 amino acids long. The V and J ends lost 1 base and 6 bases respectively, with 15 bases between them. CDR3 protein: CSVEVVEGGSEAFF. The CDR3 nucleotides read TGCAGCGTTGAAGTGGTCGAGGGTGGCTCTGAAGCTTTCTTT. The full variable domain, rest sourced from reference TRBV29-1 and TRBJ1-1, is SAVISQKPSRDICQRGTSLTIQCQVDSQVTMMFWYRQQPGQSLTLIATANQGSEATYESGFVIDKFPISRPNLTFSTLTVSNMSPEDSSIYLCSVEVVEGGSEAFFGQGTRLTVV.

This chain connects TRBV28 to TRBJ2-5; 8 bases are a match to TRBD1. V was clipped by 5 bases and J by 4 bases; unmatched bases: 9. Per the germline V gene, CDR1 is MDHEN and CDR2 is SYDVKM. The CDR3 consists of 15 residues. For the CDR3, the DNA is TGTGCCAGCAGTGACTCTCCCAGGGGGCGAGAGACCCAGTACTTC. Translated, it gives CASSDSPRGRETQYF. Full variable domain (rest looked up from reference TRBV28 and TRBJ2-5): DVKVTQSSRYLVKRTGEKVFLECVQDMDHENMFWYRQDPGLGLRLIYFSYDVKMKEKGDIPEGYSVSREKKERFSLILESASTNQTSMYLCASSDSPRGRETQYFGPGTRLLVL.

As to this clonotype: Given a much more abundant clone one base away, this may be a read error. The chain carries TRBV6-1 and TRBJ1-4; TRBD1 matches at 9 bases. Germline V gives CDR1 MNHNS, CDR2 SASEGT. The CDR3 spans 15 residues. CDR3 sequence: CASSIISQGAEKPFF. CDR3 nucleotides: TGTGCCAGCAGTATCATCTCACAGGGGGCTGAAAAACCGTTTTTT.